Presented here are 30 T cell receptor beta chains from one specimen sequenced in a study of shared clonotypes between healthy human individuals. It was CD45RO-negative cells, positively selected for CCR7, that made up naive CD8 cells, with terminally differentiated effector memory CD45RA+ cells excluded. Assay: immunoSEQ multiplex PCR; the TCRdb copy retains only in-frame clones and omits some. Of around 2,000,000 clones listed, 90% to 95% are singletons. Source material: naive CD8+ T cells from PBMCs. The receptors were sampled from a man between 18 and 35 years old in good health. Some clones in this sample may be carry-over from other donors' samples.

Only a few counts were recorded for this clone. The J gene is TRBJ1-5, the V gene TRBV2; no clear D gene. Germline CDR1 SNHLY, CDR2 FYNNEI. V was shortened by 6 bases and J by 3 bases, with 9 bases between the two germline ends. This CDR3 is 13 amino acids long. This chain's CDR3 is CASSPGYNQPQHF. The CDR3 coding sequence is TGTGCCAGCAGCCCGGGCTACAATCAGCCCCAGCATTTT.

The genes are TRBV7-9 and TRBJ2-3, with TRBD2 as a possible D gene (6 bases). Germline CDR1 reads SEHNR; CDR2 reads FQNEAQ (reference sequence). The germline V and J ends were trimmed by 5 bases and 4 bases, with 13 bases remaining between them. The CDR3 contains 14 residues. CDR3 bases: TGTGCCAGCAGCGCCGGAGGGGTAGCAGATACGCAGTATTTT. Its translation is CASSAGGVADTQYF. Full variable domain (missing parts from reference TRBV7-9 and TRBJ2-3): DTGVSQNPRHKITKRGQNVTFRCDPISEHNRLYWYRQTLGQGPEFLTYFQNEAQLEKSRLLSDRFSAERPKGSFSTLEIQRTEQGDSAMYLCASSAGGVADTQYFGPGTRLTVL.

In its sample, this clone was seen once. The V call is TRBV11-2, the J call TRBJ2-1; 7 nucleotides agree with TRBD1. The junction had 8 bases not matched to a gene; V was cut back by 3 bases and J by 0 bases. The CDR3 is 17 amino acids. Germline V gene lookup returns CDR1 SGHAT and CDR2 FQNNGV. The CDR3 bases are TGTGCCAGCAGCTTCAGCCCCGACAGGGACTCCTACAATGAGCAGTTCTTC. It specifies CASSFSPDRDSYNEQFF.

The chain has TRBV5-6 and TRBJ1-6, with TRBD1 matching over 9 bases. With V trimmed by 4 bases and J by 9 bases, 8 bases remained unmatched. Germline assignment: CDR1 SGHDT and CDR2 YYEEEE. CDR3 length: 15 amino acids. CDR3 in DNA: TGTGCCAGCAGCCGGGACAGGGACAATACTTCACCCCTCCACTTT. Amino acids: CASSRDRDNTSPLHF.

The V gene is TRBV11-2, the J gene TRBJ2-1, with 10 nucleotides matching TRBD2. The germline V gene encodes CDR1 SGHAT and CDR2 FQNNGV. Trimming removed 5 bases from V and 4 bases from J; junction bases left unmatched: 11. The CDR3 contains 17 residues. The CDR3 here is CASSTNGWTSGYNEQFF. The CDR3 nucleotides are TGTGCCAGCAGCACAAACGGATGGACTAGCGGTTACAATGAGCAGTTCTTC.

The V and J genes are TRBV14 and TRBJ1-2; no firm D call. Per the germline V gene, CDR1 is SGHDN and CDR2 is FVKESK. The V and J ends lost 0 bases and 4 bases respectively, with 12 bases between them. The CDR3 has 15 residues. This CDR3 is CASSQDGQEVYGYTF. CDR3 nucleotide sequence: TGTGCCAGCAGCCAAGATGGGCAGGAAGTCTATGGCTACACCTTC.

As regards this clone: Other DNA sequences in this sample translate to the same CDR3. V is TRBV27 and J is TRBJ2-7, with TRBD2 matching over 14 bases. J was trimmed by 4 bases and V by 6 bases; bases with no gene match: 5. The germline CDR1 and CDR2 sequences are MNHEY and SMNVEV (reference sequence). CDR3 length: 15 amino acids. For the CDR3, the DNA is TGTGCCAGCAGACTCGGGACTAGCGGGAGTTACGAGCAGTACTTC. Amino acids: CASRLGTSGSYEQYF.

The genes are TRBV19 and TRBJ1-4; the match to TRBD1 covers 12 bases. Germline V CDR1 and CDR2: LNHDA, SQIVND (reference sequence). With 5 bases clipped from V and 3 bases from J, the junction kept 7 bases outside the gene matches. This CDR3 contains 17 residues. CDR3 nucleotide sequence: TGTGCCAGTAGTCTACGGGACAGGGGGCCTGCTAATGAAAAACTGTTTTTT. It codes for CASSLRDRGPANEKLFF. The variable domain in full, with the rest retrieved from reference TRBV19 and TRBJ1-4, is DGGITQSPKYLFRKEGQNVTLSCEQNLNHDAMYWYRQDPGQGLRLIYYSQIVNDFQKGDIAEGYSVSREKKESFPLTVTSAQKNPTAFYLCASSLRDRGPANEKLFFGSGTQLSVL.

The chain combines TRBV27 with TRBJ2-7; the D call may be TRBD1 or TRBD2 (5 bases each). Trimming cost V 6 bases and J 3 bases, with 15 bases left between them. This CDR3 region has 14 residues. Germline V gene lookup returns CDR1 MNHEY and CDR2 SMNVEV (reference sequence). This CDR3 is CASSPPGPGYEQYF. CDR3 bases: TGTGCCAGCAGCCCACCGGGACCGGGCTACGAGCAGTACTTC.

The chain employs TRBV30 and TRBJ2-3, with D perhaps TRBD1 (5 bases). The CDR3 length is 16 residues. V lost 2 bases, J lost 4 bases, and 19 bases lay in between. Germline V gene sequence: CDR1 GTSNPN, CDR2 SVGIG (reference sequence). The CDR3: CAWSPPLGRLADTQYF. The CDR3 nucleotides read TGTGCCTGGAGTCCCCCCCTGGGGCGCTTAGCAGATACGCAGTATTTT.

The rearrangement links TRBV2 to TRBJ2-7; no clear D. The CDR3 length is 10 residues. V dropped 9 bases and J dropped 7 bases, with 10 bases sitting between them. CDR1 and CDR2 from the germline V gene are SNHLY and FYNNEI. The DNA for the CDR3 is TGTGCCAGTGGGCCTCCGGAGCAGTACTTC. Protein: CASGPPEQYF. The entire variable domain, with the rest obtained from reference TRBV2 and TRBJ2-7, is as follows: EPEVTQTPSHQVTQMGQEVILRCVPISNHLYFYWYRQILGQKVEFLVSFYNNEISEKSEIFDDQFSVERPDGSNFTLKIRSTKLEDSAMYFCASGPPEQYFGPGTRLTVT.

The rearrangement joins TRBV12-5 to TRBJ1-2; no clear D. CDR1 and CDR2 from the germline V gene are LGHNT and FRNRAP. Trimming cost V 6 bases and J 2 bases, with 10 bases left between them. The CDR3 length is 13 residues. CDR3 coding DNA: TGTGCTAGTGGATTTGAGGTGAACTATGGCTACACCTTC. Residues: CASGFEVNYGYTF. Complete variable domain (other parts from reference TRBV12-5 and TRBJ1-2): DARVTQTPRHKVTEMGQEVTMRCQPILGHNTVFWYRQTMMQGLELLAYFRNRAPLDDSGMPKDRFSAEMPDATLATLKIQPSEPRDSAVYFCASGFEVNYGYTFGSGTRLTVV.

V usage is TRBV5-6 and J usage is TRBJ1-1, with a weak D call TRBD1 (6 bases). The germline V gene encodes CDR1 SGHDT and CDR2 YYEEEE. Trimming cost V 6 bases and J 1 base, with 13 bases left between them. CDR3 length equals 14 residues. CDR3 sequence: CASTWGRGNTEAFF. In DNA, the CDR3 is TGTGCCAGCACCTGGGGGCGGGGGAACACTGAAGCTTTCTTT.

The chain couples TRBV29-1 to TRBJ2-1; D is ambiguous. This CDR3 has 11 residues. V gave up 3 bases and J gave up 12 bases, with 12 bases separating them. Looked up from germline, CDR1 is SQVTM and CDR2 is ANQGSEA. In DNA form, the CDR3 reads TGCAGCGTTGAGATAGGCCATATGCAGTTCTTC. It encodes CSVEIGHMQFF.

At least ten counts were recorded for this clone. The chain has TRBV7-6 and TRBJ2-3; 9 bases fit TRBD1. CDR1 SGHVS and CDR2 FNYEAQ come from the germline V gene. V shed 6 bases and J 2 bases; nucleotides not matched to a gene: 6. The CDR3 covers 15 residues. The CDR3 sequence is CASSPGTGTTDTQYF. For the CDR3, the DNA is TGTGCCAGCAGTCCCGGGACAGGGACCACAGATACGCAGTATTTT.

CDR3 region: CASKGLFRTDTQYF. DNA for the CDR3: TGTGCCAGCAAGGGCCTTTTCCGCACAGATACGCAGTATTTT. The gene calls are TRBV28 and TRBJ2-3; no clear D. Germline CDR1 is MDHEN and CDR2 is SYDVKM. The CDR3 contains 14 residues. The V end was cut by 7 bases, the J end by 1 base, with 12 bases between.

The genes are TRBV5-6 and TRBJ1-2; no clear D gene. V was pared by 0 bases and J by 5 bases, with 14 bases between. Germline V lookup: CDR1 SGHDT, CDR2 YYEEEE. There are 15 residues in the CDR3. The CDR3 nucleotides are TGTGCCAGCAGCTTGGCCTCGAATTCTCGGTATGGCTACACCTTC. Translation gives CASSLASNSRYGYTF.

Details on this clone: Other DNA sequences in this sample translate to the same CDR3. The V gene is TRBV4-1, the J gene TRBJ2-1; D gene ambiguous. Germline lookup yields CDR1 MGHRA and CDR2 YSYEKL. Trimming removed 1 base at V and 4 bases at J, with 5 bases between. The CDR3 spans 13 residues. In nucleotides, the CDR3 is TGCGCCAGCAGCCAAGTAGGTTACAATGAGCAGTTCTTC. Its translation: CASSQVGYNEQFF.

The V and J genes are TRBV4-3 and TRBJ2-7; D may be TRBD2 (6 bases). The V end lost 5 bases, the J end lost 7 bases, and 12 bases lay between the germline ends. CDR1 and CDR2 from the germline V gene are LGHNA and YSLEER. This CDR3 spans 12 amino acids. CDR3 region: CASSWGGGEQYF. The CDR3 DNA reads as TGCGCCAGCAGCTGGGGAGGAGGAGAGCAGTACTTC.

This clone appeared a single time. In DNA form, the CDR3 reads TGTGCCAGCAGCTCCGAAGTGGGGGTGCGCGAGCAGTACTTC. Translating it yields CASSSEVGVREQYF. The genes are TRBV7-6 and TRBJ2-7; D tentatively fits TRBD1 or TRBD2 (5 bases each). This CDR3 has 14 residues. Trimming took off 4 bases at V and 6 bases at J, with 16 bases between the two ends. The germline CDR1 and CDR2 sequences are SGHVS and FNYEAQ.

This rearrangement joins TRBV7-9 to TRBJ2-3, with a possible D match to TRBD2 (5 bases). CDR1 is SEHNR and CDR2 is FQNEAQ in the germline V gene (reference sequence). The CDR3 runs 14 residues. V was shortened by 8 bases and J by 0 bases, with 12 bases between the two germline ends. The CDR3: CASPSGISTDTQYF. Written as DNA, the CDR3 is TGTGCCAGCCCGAGCGGAATTAGCACAGATACGCAGTATTTT.

The rearrangement uses TRBV10-3 and TRBJ1-1; D is possibly TRBD1 (5 bases). The germline gives CDR1 ENHRY, CDR2 SYGVKD. V shed 10 bases and J shed 4 bases, with 16 bases lying between them. The length of the CDR3 is 13 residues. The CDR3 sequence: CASRQGFATEAFF. As DNA, the CDR3 is TGTGCCAGCCGGCAGGGTTTCGCCACTGAAGCTTTCTTT.

The chain uses TRBV5-8 and TRBJ1-2, with D unresolved. The CDR3 covers 12 residues. Trimming removed 4 bases from V and 4 bases from J, with 8 bases in between. Germline assignment: CDR1 SGHTS and CDR2 YDEGEE. The CDR3 DNA reads as TGTGCCAGCAGCCCAGCCCCCTATGGCTACACCTTC. This gives the protein CASSPAPYGYTF.

V and J are TRBV2 and TRBJ1-1; tentative D call: TRBD1 (5 bases). The germline V gene encodes CDR1 SNHLY and CDR2 FYNNEI. The CDR3 sequence is 16 residues long. Trimming shortened V by 4 bases and J by 5 bases, and 20 bases separated the two germline ends. The chain's CDR3 is CASSAKTGRVGTEAFF. The CDR3 DNA reads as TGTGCCAGCAGTGCCAAAACGGGCAGGGTGGGAACTGAAGCTTTCTTT.

The rearrangement links TRBV7-3 to TRBJ2-1; 12 bases agree with TRBD2. The V segment lost 0 bases and the J segment 8 bases; nucleotides outside the gene matches: 11. The germline V gene encodes CDR1 SGHTA and CDR2 FQGTGA. This CDR3 comprises 18 residues. The CDR3 sequence: CASSLTPRLAGEGDEQFF. CDR3 sequence (DNA): TGTGCCAGCAGCTTAACCCCTCGACTAGCGGGAGAGGGGGATGAGCAGTTCTTC.

V and J are TRBV11-2 and TRBJ2-3, with TRBD1 identical over 7 bases. The CDR3 loop spans 17 amino acids. J gave up 3 bases and V 4 bases, and 13 bases lay outside the gene matches. Germline assignment: CDR1 SGHAT and CDR2 FQNNGV. CDR3 DNA: TGTGCCAGCAGCTCACCCGAGGACAGGCAAGGAACAGATACGCAGTATTTT. It encodes CASSSPEDRQGTDTQYF.

The chain has TRBV27 and TRBJ1-1, with a tentative D call TRBD1 (5 bases). Looked up from germline, CDR1 is MNHEY and CDR2 is SMNVEV (reference sequence). Trimming shortened V by 4 bases and J by 6 bases, and 15 bases separated the two germline ends. The CDR3 has 14 amino acids. CDR3 amino acids: CASSWTPRRAEAFF. The CDR3 coding sequence is TGTGCCAGCAGTTGGACACCCCGGAGGGCTGAAGCTTTCTTT.

This chain connects TRBV6-5 to TRBJ2-2, with D unresolved. The CDR3 covers 15 residues. The germline V and J ends were trimmed by 4 bases and 1 base, with 10 bases remaining between them. Looked up from germline, CDR1 is MNHEY and CDR2 is SVGAGI. The CDR3 spells CASSSVVVNTGELFF. The CDR3 nucleotides are TGTGCCAGCAGTTCGGTGGTGGTGAACACCGGGGAGCTGTTTTTT.

This sequence joins TRBV27 and TRBJ1-1; 10 nucleotides line up with TRBD1. The J segment lost 1 base and the V segment lost 3 bases, leaving 8 bases of the junction unmatched. This CDR3 comprises 17 residues. Germline loops: CDR1 MNHEY, CDR2 SMNVEV (reference sequence). CDR3 loop: CASSFLPGQGSNTEAFF. CDR3 DNA: TGTGCCAGCAGTTTCCTCCCGGGACAGGGGTCGAACACTGAAGCTTTCTTT.

CDR3 DNA sequence: TGTGCCAGCAGCTTAGAGGTAGGGACACTCGACTCCTACGAGCAGTACTTC. It encodes CASSLEVGTLDSYEQYF. V usage is TRBV7-6 and J usage is TRBJ2-7, with D maybe TRBD1 (6 bases). This CDR3 has 17 amino acids. Deletions cut 1 base from V and 0 bases from J, with 16 bases between. CDR1 is SGHVS, CDR2 FNYEAQ, per germline.